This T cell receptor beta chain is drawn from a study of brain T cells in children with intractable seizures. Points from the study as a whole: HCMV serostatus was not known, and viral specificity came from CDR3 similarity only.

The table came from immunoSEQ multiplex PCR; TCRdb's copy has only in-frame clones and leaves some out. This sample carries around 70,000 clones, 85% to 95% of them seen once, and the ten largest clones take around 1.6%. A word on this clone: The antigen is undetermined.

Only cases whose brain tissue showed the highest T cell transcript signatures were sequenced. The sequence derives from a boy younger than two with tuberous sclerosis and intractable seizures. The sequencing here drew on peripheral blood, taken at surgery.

The CDR3 DNA reads as TGTGCCAGCAGGACAGGGCTATACAATGAGCAGTTCTTC. Its translation is CASRTGLYNEQFF. The chain combines TRBV28 with TRBJ2-1; 7 bases fit TRBD1. Per the germline V gene, CDR1 is MDHEN and CDR2 is SYDVKM. The CDR3 extends over 13 amino acids. The trim removed 6 bases at V and 4 bases at J, leaving 3 bases unmatched.